This TCR beta chain stems from a study of monozygotic twins with inflammatory bowel disease. Study findings and constraints: A lone strong IBD-associated signal or clonotype found no support.

Note on this clonotype: What it recognizes is unknown.

Used for each TCR library was around 3.5 ug of total RNA. Eight separate reactions per sample served to make cDNA. TCRdb processed the 5' RACE reads again and assigns one entry to each CDR3 protein, with no DNA. The sample table sets out some 400,000 distinct CDR3 sequences. Germline loops: CDR1 SGHKS, CDR2 YYEKEE (reference sequence). This CDR3 is 17 amino acids long. The source is a human donor with ulcerative colitis or Crohn's disease, or a healthy co-twin of an affected twin (not recorded which). This sequence joins TRBV5-5 and TRBJ2-1; TCRdb returns TRBD2, unconfirmable since there is no DNA. The sample was blood. The CDR3 is CASSLAPGLAGGDEQFF.